This TCR beta chain appears in the sequencing data of a study of T cell repertoires in MIS-A myocarditis (dated by TCRdb to 2022 to 2024). TCRbeta CDR3 regions were amplified with the immunoSEQ bias-controlled multiplex PCR and sequenced at high throughput. Per the original workflow: The immunoSEQ vendor pipeline collapsed and filtered the CDR3 sequences so that the abundance and frequency of each unique TCRbeta CDR3 could be quantified. Using a 90% global sequence identity threshold, CD-HIT clustered dominant CDR3 amino acid sequences together with SARS-CoV-2-specific ImmuneCODE TCRbeta sequences. Clones at frequencies from 0.1 to 1 were categorized as hyperexpanded, and clones at frequencies from 0.01 to 0.1 were categorized as large. CDR3 amino acid sequences and V and J gene assignments of dominant clones were confirmed with MiXCR. The R stringdist package was used to compute Levenshtein distances between the patient clonotypes and the ImmuneCODE hits. TCRdb's version of the immuneACCESS table is confined to in-frame rearrangements and falls short of the full clone set. An unresolved V gene accounts for under half of the shortfall where checked; the remainder is of unknown origin. D and trimming were read from the DNA, whereas the V and J calls and clone size are those reported in that table. Present in this sample are roughly 14,000 clones, 70% to 85% of which were seen just once. The ten most abundant clones make up around 60% of the sample.

With regard to this clone: Its recognized antigen is unknown. No base quality values were provided; no much bigger clone lies one nucleotide off.

The QIAamp DNA FFPE kit was used to extract genomic DNA from formalin-fixed paraffin-embedded autopsy tissue. This receptor was identified in a young man with fulminant myocarditis from multisystem inflammatory syndrome in adults (MIS-A) after COVID-19. The material sequenced was left ventricle heart tissue obtained at autopsy. According to the study, the label for this sample's cell subset or site signals: cardiac tissue sample (left or right ventricle, interventricular septum, or pericardium).

The CDR3 sequence is CSVEEGGEKLFF. The nucleotides are TGCAGCGTTGAAGAGGGTGGTGAAAAACTGTTTTTT. Recombination joined TRBV29-1 with TRBJ1-4; the D gene remains uncertain. The germline V gene yields SQVTM for CDR1 and ANQGSEA for CDR2. The junction carries 6 bases between V and J, which are trimmed by 0 bases and 7 bases respectively. The CDR3 contains 12 residues, cysteine and phenylalanine counted. Only the CDR3 part of the read is kept: 36 bases, read in frame from the first base.